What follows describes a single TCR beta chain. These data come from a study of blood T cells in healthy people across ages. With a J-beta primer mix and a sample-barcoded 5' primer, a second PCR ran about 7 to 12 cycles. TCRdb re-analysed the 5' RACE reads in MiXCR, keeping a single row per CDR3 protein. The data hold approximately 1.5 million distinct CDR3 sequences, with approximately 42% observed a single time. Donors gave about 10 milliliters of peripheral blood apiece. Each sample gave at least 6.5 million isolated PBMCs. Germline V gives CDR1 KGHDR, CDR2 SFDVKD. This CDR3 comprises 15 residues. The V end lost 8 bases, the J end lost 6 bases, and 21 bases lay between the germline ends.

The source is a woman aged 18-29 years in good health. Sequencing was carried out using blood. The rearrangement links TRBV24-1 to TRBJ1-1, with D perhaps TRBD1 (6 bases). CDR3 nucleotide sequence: TGTGCCACCACTGGGCCAGGGGCGCGGGGCGCTGAAGCTTTCTTT. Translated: CATTGPGARGAEAFF.